Here is one T cell receptor (beta chain) with its context. What it binds is unknown. This sample stems from a study of shared clonotypes between healthy human individuals. Overall study results and limits: Among a handful of donors, roughly 5% of naive CD4 clonotypes were found in common. The study drew on few donors, limiting represented genetic and exposure-history diversity. Investigators expected sequencing depth to affect clonotype sharing among donors.

Replicate PCRs run on sorted subsets employed approximately 200 ng DNA, around 31,000 T cell genomes. Measured with immunoSEQ multiplex PCR; TCRdb has only the in-frame clones, and not every one. The sample holds nearly 2 million clones; about 94% are singletons and the top ten take 0.95% to 1.5%. Germline V lookup: CDR1 MNHEY, CDR2 SVGAGI. The CDR3 extends over 14 amino acids. Trimming pared 7 bases from V and 0 bases from J, leaving 13 bases between. Naive-designated CD8 cells lacked CD45RO, were positively enriched for CCR7, and omitted terminally differentiated effector memory CD45RA+ cells. V and J are TRBV6-5 and TRBJ2-7; D is perhaps TRBD1 or TRBD2 (6 bases each). Sequenced: naive CD8+ T cells sorted from blood. This TCR came from a man aged 18 to 30 in good health. This CDR3 reads CASNGGGVSYEQYF. CDR3 coding DNA: TGTGCCAGCAACGGGGGCGGCGTCTCCTACGAGCAGTACTTC.